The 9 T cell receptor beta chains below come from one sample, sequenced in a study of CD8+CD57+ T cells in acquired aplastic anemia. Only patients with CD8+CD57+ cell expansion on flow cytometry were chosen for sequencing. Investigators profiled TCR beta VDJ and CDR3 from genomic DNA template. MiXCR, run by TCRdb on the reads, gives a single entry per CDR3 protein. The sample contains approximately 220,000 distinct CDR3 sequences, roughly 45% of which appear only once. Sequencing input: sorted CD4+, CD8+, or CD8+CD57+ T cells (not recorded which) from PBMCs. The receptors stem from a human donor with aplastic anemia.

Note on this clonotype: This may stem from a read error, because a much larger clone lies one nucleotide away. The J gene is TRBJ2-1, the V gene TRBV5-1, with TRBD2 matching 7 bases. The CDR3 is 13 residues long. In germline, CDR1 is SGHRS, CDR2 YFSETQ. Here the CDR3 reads CASRMGDYNEQLF. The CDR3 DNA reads TGCGCCAGCAGGATGGGGGACTACAATGAGCAGCTCTTC.

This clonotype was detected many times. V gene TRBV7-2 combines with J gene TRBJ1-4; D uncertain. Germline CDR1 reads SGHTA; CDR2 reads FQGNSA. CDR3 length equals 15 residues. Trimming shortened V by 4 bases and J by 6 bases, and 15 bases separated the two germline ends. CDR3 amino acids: CASSSRRTVDEKLFF. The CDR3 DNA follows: TGTGCCAGCAGCTCAAGACGGACGGTGGATGAAAAACTGTTTTTT. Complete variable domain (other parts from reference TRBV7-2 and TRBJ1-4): GAGVSQSPSNKVTEKGKDVELRCDPISGHTALYWYRQSLGQGLEFLIYFQGNSAPDKSGLPSDRFSAERTGGSVSTLTIQRTQQEDSAVYLCASSSRRTVDEKLFFGSGTQLSVL.

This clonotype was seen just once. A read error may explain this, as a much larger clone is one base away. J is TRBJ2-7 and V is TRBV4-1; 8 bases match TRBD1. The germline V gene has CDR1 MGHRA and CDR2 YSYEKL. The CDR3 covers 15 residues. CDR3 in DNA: TGCGCCGGCAGCCAAGGCCAGGGGGCGGTTAGCGAGCAGTACTTC. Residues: CAGSQGQGAVSEQYF.

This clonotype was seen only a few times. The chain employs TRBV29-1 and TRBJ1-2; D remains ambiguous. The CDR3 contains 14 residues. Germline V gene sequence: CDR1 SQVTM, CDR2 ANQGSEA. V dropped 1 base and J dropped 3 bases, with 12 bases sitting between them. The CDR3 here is CSVEVGSVHYGYTF. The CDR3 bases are TGCAGCGTTGAAGTAGGGTCAGTGCACTATGGCTACACCTTC.

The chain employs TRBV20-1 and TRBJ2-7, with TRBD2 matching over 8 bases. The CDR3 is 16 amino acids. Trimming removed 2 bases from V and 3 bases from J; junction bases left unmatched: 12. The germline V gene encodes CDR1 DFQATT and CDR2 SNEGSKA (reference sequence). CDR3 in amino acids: CSARPRKLAAVYEQYF. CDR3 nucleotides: TGCAGTGCTAGACCCCGAAAACTAGCGGCGGTCTACGAGCAGTACTTC.

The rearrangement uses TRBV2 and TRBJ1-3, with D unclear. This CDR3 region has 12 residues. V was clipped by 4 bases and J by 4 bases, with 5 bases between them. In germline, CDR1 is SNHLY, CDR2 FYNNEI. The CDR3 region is CASSAQGNTIYF. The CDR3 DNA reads TGTGCCAGCAGTGCCCAGGGAAACACCATATATTTT.

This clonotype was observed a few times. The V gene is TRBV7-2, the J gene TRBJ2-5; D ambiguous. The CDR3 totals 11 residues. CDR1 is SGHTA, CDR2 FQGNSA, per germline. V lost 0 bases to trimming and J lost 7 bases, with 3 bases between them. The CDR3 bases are TGTGCCAGCAGCTTAGCTGGGACCCAGTACTTC. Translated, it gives CASSLAGTQYF.

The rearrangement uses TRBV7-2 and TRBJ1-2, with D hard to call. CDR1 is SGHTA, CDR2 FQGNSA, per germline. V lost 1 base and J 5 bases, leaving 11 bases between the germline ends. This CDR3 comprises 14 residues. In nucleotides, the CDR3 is TGTGCCAGCAGCTTAGAACAACCGGCTTATGGCTACACCTTC. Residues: CASSLEQPAYGYTF.

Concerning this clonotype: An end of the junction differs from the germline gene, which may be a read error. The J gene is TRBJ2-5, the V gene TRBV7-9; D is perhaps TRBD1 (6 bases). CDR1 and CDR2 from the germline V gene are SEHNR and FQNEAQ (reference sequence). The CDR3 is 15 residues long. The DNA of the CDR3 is TGTGCCAGCAGCATCCTTAACAGGGTCCAAGGGACCCAGTACTTC. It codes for CASSILNRVQGTQYF.